Below, one TCR beta chain is given with its context. Its antigen is unknown. Graves' hyperthyroidism was deemed stable absent ophthalmopathy progression within 18 months. The data are from a study of T cells in Graves' hyperthyroidism and ophthalmopathy. Study results and limitations: The blood repertoire included most of the expanded thyroid clonotypes above 0.001. Ophthalmopathy prediction by the model preceded onset by a median approximately six months.

This CDR3 comprises 14 residues. Germline V CDR1 and CDR2: MDHEN, SYDVKM. The V end was cut by 3 bases, the J end by 8 bases, with 13 bases between. RNA transcripts provided the source from which TCR beta CDR3 regions were amplified. With the HTBI primer set, the TCR CDR3 went through a first round of RT-PCR. TCRdb itself ran the multiplex PCR reads through MiXCR, one entry per CDR3 protein. Here the sample spans some 560,000 distinct CDR3 sequences, around 15% being singletons. This receptor was identified in a woman aged 40 to 50 with Graves' hyperthyroidism. The sequenced sample was blood. The chain is built from TRBV28 and TRBJ2-2, with unresolved D. The CDR3 DNA reads TGTGCCAGCAGTTTTGACCTTCTCCAGGGGGAGCTGTTTTTT. Encoded protein: CASSFDLLQGELFF.